This T cell receptor (beta chain) was identified in a study of cytotoxic CD8 clonotypes in ibrutinib-treated CLL. Study results and limitations: The study found clonality rose at ibrutinib response, then fell toward baseline at progression. The clonality rise at ibrutinib response reflected private clonotype expansion. Baseline clonality, above age-matched healthy donor levels, tracked circulating CD8+ T-cell counts.

The repertoire was sequenced with immunoSEQ multiplex PCR; TCRdb's copy has only in-frame clones and lacks some. The sample carries 26,000 or so clones, about three fifths recorded once. On this clone: Its antigen remains unidentified.

The CDR3 extends over 15 amino acids. The germline V gene has CDR1 MNHNY and CDR2 SVGAGI (reference sequence). V was pared by 0 bases and J by 2 bases, with 8 bases between. The material was PBMCs, obtained before ibrutinib treatment. The clonotype originates from a human donor with chronic lymphocytic leukemia. The genes are TRBV6-6 and TRBJ1-3; the D is unclear. The CDR3 sequence is CASSYSPIPGNTIYF. The CDR3 bases are TGTGCCAGCAGTTACTCTCCGATCCCTGGAAACACCATATATTTT.